A single sample is the source of the 27 T cell receptor beta chains below, sequenced in a study of blood T cell repertoires in COVID-19 (dated by TCRdb to about 2020). Library creation used the immunoSEQ multiplex PCR assay. Drawn from immuneACCESS, this table holds only the in-frame rearrangements with V and J called that TCRdb kept. Clones are partly lost; checked studies trace under half to an unresolved V gene and leave the rest unexplained. This sample has over 85,000 clones in its table, and roughly 86% of those were observed once. The top ten constitute 20% of the sample. The specimen was peripheral blood. All receptors derive from a human donor in a cohort sampled during active COVID-19.

This chain connects TRBV18 to TRBJ2-3; 7 bases line up with TRBD2. Germline assignment: CDR1 KGHSH and CDR2 LQKENI. V was clipped by 3 bases and J by 4 bases; unmatched bases: 13. The CDR3 is 17 residues long. CDR3 nucleotide sequence: TGTGCCAGCTCACCGACCGGGACTACCCCCACCTCAGATACGCAGTATTTT. Translation gives CASSPTGTTPTSDTQYF.

With respect to this clone: The junction and the germline gene differ at one end; a read error may be behind it. V gene TRBV7-2 combines with J gene TRBJ2-7; D may be TRBD1 (6 bases). The CDR3 has 12 residues. CDR1 is SGHTA and CDR2 is FQGNSA in the germline V gene. The CDR3 sequence is CASSLMGAPRHF. Written as DNA, the CDR3 is TGTGCCAGCAGCTTAATGGGGGCCCCCCGACACTTC.

The V and J genes are TRBV4-1 and TRBJ1-4, with 9 bases fitting TRBD1. Germline CDR1 is MGHRA and CDR2 is YSYEKL. Germline trimming cut 3 bases from V and 5 bases from J; bases unmatched to any gene: 10. The CDR3 loop spans 17 amino acids. DNA for the CDR3: TGCGCCAGCAGCCAGTTCGAGGCGGGACAGGGAAATGAAAAACTGTTTTTT. Its translation is CASSQFEAGQGNEKLFF.

This chain joins TRBV10-2 and TRBJ1-2, with D hard to call. The CDR3 totals 14 residues. Germline values: CDR1 WSHSY, CDR2 SAAADI. V was pared by 0 bases and J by 5 bases, with 10 bases between. The CDR3 is CASSESRSGYGYTF. The CDR3 nucleotides are TGCGCCAGCAGTGAGTCGCGGAGCGGATATGGCTACACCTTC.

The rearrangement joins TRBV11-2 to TRBJ1-1, with 8 bases fitting TRBD1. CDR1 is SGHAT, CDR2 FQNNGV, per germline. Unmatched junction bases numbered 11, after V lost 5 bases and J lost 6 bases. This CDR3 is 15 amino acids long. The CDR3 spells CASSARQGLLAEAFF. The CDR3 DNA is TGTGCCAGCAGCGCCAGACAGGGGCTCTTAGCTGAAGCTTTCTTT.

V gene TRBV7-2 combines with J gene TRBJ2-7; TRBD2 agrees at 10 bases. This CDR3 is built from 14 residues. The junction had 4 bases not matched to a gene; V was cut back by 1 base and J by 7 bases. The germline V gene has CDR1 SGHTA and CDR2 FQGNSA. The CDR3 is CASSLVASGSEQYF. The CDR3 DNA reads TGTGCCAGCAGCTTAGTAGCTAGCGGGAGTGAGCAGTACTTC.

The chain employs TRBV6-2 or TRBV6-3 and TRBJ2-7, with D perhaps TRBD2 (6 bases). Germline CDR1 and CDR2: MNHEY and SVGEGT. This CDR3 is 13 amino acids long. Trimming cost V 6 bases and J 3 bases, with 12 bases left between them. CDR3 loop: CASSPYGGYEQYF. CDR3 DNA sequence: TGTGCCAGCAGCCCCTACGGGGGCTACGAGCAGTACTTC.

This clone was counted a few times. The chain uses TRBV7-9 and TRBJ1-5; 9 positions match TRBD1. CDR3 size: 15 residues. With 5 bases clipped from V and 5 bases from J, the junction kept 7 bases outside the gene matches. Per germline, CDR1 SEHNR and CDR2 FQNEAQ (reference sequence). CDR3 DNA sequence: TGTGCCAGCAGCCCGGGACAGGGATGGTATCAGCCCCAGCATTTT. This codes for CASSPGQGWYQPQHF.

The chain combines TRBV20-1 with TRBJ2-1, with 7 bases matching TRBD2. Germline CDR1 DFQATT, CDR2 SNEGSKA (reference sequence). This CDR3 is 14 amino acids long. V gave up 3 bases and J gave up 6 bases; unmatched junction bases: 8. The CDR3: CSASRAGAVNEQFF. In nucleotides, the CDR3 is TGCAGTGCTAGTCGGGCGGGAGCTGTCAATGAGCAGTTCTTC.

The chain combines TRBV15 with TRBJ2-1, with a weak D call TRBD2 (6 bases). Germline assignment: CDR1 LNHNV and CDR2 YYDKDF (reference sequence). The CDR3 covers 14 residues. V gave up 6 bases and J gave up 0 bases, with 9 bases separating them. The chain's CDR3 is CATRTTSSYNEQFF. The CDR3 nucleotides read TGTGCCACCAGAACGACTAGCTCCTACAATGAGCAGTTCTTC.

The sample holds one count of this clone. The rearrangement uses TRBV5-6 and TRBJ2-1; a possible D gene is TRBD2 (7 bases). Germline CDR1 reads SGHDT; CDR2 reads YYEEEE. Trimming left V 1 base short and J 8 bases short, with 22 bases between. The CDR3 extends over 17 amino acids. The CDR3 region has the DNA TGTGCCAGCAGCTTGAATCGGCGGGCCGGGGGGCGGGATGAGCAGTTCTTC. Encoded protein: CASSLNRRAGGRDEQFF.

The chain uses TRBV20-1 and TRBJ2-5, with 7 nucleotides matching TRBD2. With V trimmed by 3 bases and J by 5 bases, 6 bases remained unmatched. The length of the CDR3 is 13 residues. Germline CDR1 reads DFQATT; CDR2 reads SNEGSKA (reference sequence). The CDR3 DNA reads TGCAGTGCTAGTCGACTAGCTTCGGAGACCCAGTACTTC. Protein product: CSASRLASETQYF.

The rearrangement uses TRBV5-4 and TRBJ2-7; TRBD2 matches at 14 bases. V lost 4 bases, J lost 4 bases, and 4 bases stayed unmatched. CDR3 length: 15 amino acids. The germline V gene has CDR1 SGHNT and CDR2 YYREEE (reference sequence). DNA of the CDR3: TGTGCCAGCAGCCTGGGACTAGCGGGAGAATACGAGCAGTACTTC. This encodes CASSLGLAGEYEQYF.

The chain combines TRBV25-1 with TRBJ2-1; 7 nucleotides agree with TRBD2. The germline CDR1 and CDR2 sequences are MGHDK and SYGVNS. J gave up 9 bases and V 4 bases, and 9 bases lay outside the gene matches. This CDR3 contains 14 residues. DNA for the CDR3: TGTGCCAGCAGTGTCGCAGGGAGGGGAGGTGAGCAGTTCTTC. Translating it yields CASSVAGRGGEQFF.

This clone was found a few times. The chain employs TRBV27 and TRBJ2-3; 10 bases agree with TRBD1. The CDR3 is 16 amino acids. The germline CDR1 and CDR2 sequences are MNHEY and SMNVEV (reference sequence). The trim removed 0 bases at V and 1 base at J, leaving 1 base unmatched. CDR3 loop: CASSLSGTGGTDTQYF. The CDR3 nucleotides are TGTGCCAGCAGTTTATCTGGGACAGGGGGCACAGATACGCAGTATTTT.

The chain has TRBV19 and TRBJ2-1, with D hard to call. The germline gives CDR1 LNHDA, CDR2 SQIVND (reference sequence). CDR3 length: 15 residues. The V end lost 10 bases, the J end lost 0 bases, and 16 bases lay between the germline ends. CDR3 DNA: TGTGCCACCACCTATCAAGCAGGCTCCTACAATGAGCAGTTCTTC. It specifies CATTYQAGSYNEQFF.

The J gene is TRBJ1-1, the V gene TRBV28; no reliable D call. Germline CDR1 reads MDHEN; CDR2 reads SYDVKM. The germline V and J ends were trimmed by 6 bases and 3 bases, with 11 bases remaining between them. The CDR3 covers 13 residues. The CDR3 nucleotides read TGTGCCAGCAGCTACCTTATGGACACTGAAGCTTTCTTT. This sequence encodes CASSYLMDTEAFF.

The CDR3 DNA reads as TGTGCCACCAGCAGAGGTTCTTACACTGAAGCTTTCTTT. The encoded protein is CATSRGSYTEAFF. The rearrangement joins TRBV15 to TRBJ1-1; D is ambiguous. V shed 1 base and J shed 3 bases, with 6 bases lying between them. The CDR3 covers 13 residues. Germline-derived CDR1 and CDR2 are LNHNV and YYDKDF (reference sequence).

The chain combines TRBV28 with TRBJ1-2; TRBD1 matches at 8 bases. V shed 6 bases and J 6 bases; nucleotides not matched to a gene: 9. CDR1 MDHEN and CDR2 SYDVKM come from the germline V gene. This CDR3 is built from 14 residues. For the CDR3, the DNA is TGTGCCAGCAGAAAGGACAGGGCAGTAGATGGCTACACCTTC. Translated, it gives CASRKDRAVDGYTF.

The J gene is TRBJ2-2, the V gene TRBV5-5, with 9 bases aligning to TRBD2. Germline CDR1 and CDR2: SGHKS and YYEKEE (reference sequence). V was clipped by 0 bases and J by 6 bases; unmatched bases: 3. CDR3 length: 15 amino acids. CDR3: CASSLGLADAGELFF. In DNA form, the CDR3 reads TGTGCCAGCAGCTTGGGACTAGCGGACGCCGGGGAGCTGTTTTTT.

The chain links TRBV2 to TRBJ2-3, with D perhaps TRBD2 (5 bases). Germline-derived CDR1 and CDR2 are SNHLY and FYNNEI. The CDR3 is 16 amino acids. V lost 5 bases and J 2 bases, leaving 17 bases between the germline ends. The CDR3 here is CASSPPPQAVTDTQYF. The CDR3 region has the DNA TGTGCCAGCAGTCCCCCGCCCCAAGCGGTCACAGATACGCAGTATTTT.

V and J are TRBV5-1 and TRBJ1-2; 7 positions agree with TRBD1. The V gene's germline CDR1 is SGHRS and CDR2 YFSETQ. The ends lost 9 bases at V and 3 bases at J; junction bases unmatched: 17. The CDR3 is made up of 16 amino acids. CDR3 amino acids: CATSRGGLTEHYGYTF. The CDR3 DNA sequence: TGCGCCACCTCACGAGGGGGCCTCACTGAACACTATGGCTACACCTTC.

The V call is TRBV5-1, the J call TRBJ2-7; 7 positions agree with TRBD2. Losses at the gene ends were 0 bases for V and 5 bases for J; bases not matched to a gene: 5. Germline V CDR1 and CDR2: SGHRS, YFSETQ. This CDR3 contains 14 residues. CDR3 sequence reads: CASSLASGNHEQYF. DNA for the CDR3: TGCGCCAGCAGCTTGGCGAGCGGGAACCACGAGCAGTACTTC.

The chain uses TRBV7-9 and TRBJ2-2; a possible D gene is TRBD2 (6 bases). CDR1 and CDR2 (germline): SEHNR, FQNEAQ (reference sequence). CDR3 length: 13 residues. V lost 8 bases and J lost 4, with 11 bases in between. CDR3 region: CASGGEFTGELFF. CDR3 coding DNA: TGTGCCAGCGGCGGGGAGTTCACCGGGGAGCTGTTTTTT.

V and J are TRBV2 and TRBJ1-4; 11 nucleotides match TRBD1. Germline CDR1 and CDR2: SNHLY and FYNNEI. V lost 6 bases to trimming and J lost 7 bases; unmatched junction nucleotides: 13. The CDR3 length is 17 residues. In DNA, the CDR3 is TGTGCCAGCAGAGTCCGGACAGGGGGCGCCGGGGGTGAAAAACTGTTTTTT. It encodes CASRVRTGGAGGEKLFF.

CDR3 in DNA: TGCAGCGTTGAAGAGCCTGCGAGGACAGGCGGGAACACTGAAGCTTTCTTT. This sequence encodes CSVEEPARTGGNTEAFF. The V gene is TRBV29-1, the J gene TRBJ1-1; TRBD1 matches 7 bases. CDR3 size: 17 residues. CDR1 and CDR2 (germline): SQVTM, ANQGSEA. The ends lost 0 bases at V and 1 base at J; junction bases unmatched: 11.

The rearrangement joins TRBV20-1 to TRBJ1-1; D is uncertain. The CDR3 is made up of 10 amino acids. Germline-derived CDR1 and CDR2 are DFQATT and SNEGSKA (reference sequence). The V end was cut by 6 bases, the J end by 3 bases, with 5 bases between. The CDR3 DNA follows: TGCAGTGCGCGGGACACTGAAGCTTTCTTT. It translates to CSARDTEAFF.